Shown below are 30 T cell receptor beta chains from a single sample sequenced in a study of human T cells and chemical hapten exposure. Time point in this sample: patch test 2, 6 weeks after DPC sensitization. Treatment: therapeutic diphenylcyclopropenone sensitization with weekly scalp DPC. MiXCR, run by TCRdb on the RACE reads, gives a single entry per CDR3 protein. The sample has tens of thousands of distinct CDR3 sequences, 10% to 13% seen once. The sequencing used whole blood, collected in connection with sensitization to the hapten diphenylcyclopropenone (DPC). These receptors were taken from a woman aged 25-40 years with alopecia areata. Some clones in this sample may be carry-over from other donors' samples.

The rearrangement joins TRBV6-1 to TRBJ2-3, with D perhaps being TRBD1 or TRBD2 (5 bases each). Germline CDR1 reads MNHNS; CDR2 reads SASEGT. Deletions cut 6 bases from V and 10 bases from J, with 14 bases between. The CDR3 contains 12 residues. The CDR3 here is CASRGGQIAQYF. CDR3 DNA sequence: TGTGCCAGCAGAGGAGGACAAATTGCGCAGTATTTT.

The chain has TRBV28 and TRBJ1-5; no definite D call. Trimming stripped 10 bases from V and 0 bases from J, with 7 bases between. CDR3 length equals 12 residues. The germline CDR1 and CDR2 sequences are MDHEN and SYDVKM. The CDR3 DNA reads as TGTGCCACCAGAAATAGCAATCAGCCCCAGCATTTT. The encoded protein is CATRNSNQPQHF.

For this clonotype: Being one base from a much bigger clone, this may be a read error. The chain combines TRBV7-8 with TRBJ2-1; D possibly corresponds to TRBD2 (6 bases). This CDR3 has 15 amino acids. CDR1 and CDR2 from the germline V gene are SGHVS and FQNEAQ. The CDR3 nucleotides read TGTACCAGCAGCTTAGGAGGGACTCTTTACAATGAGCAGTTCTTC. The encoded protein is CTSSLGGTLYNEQFF.

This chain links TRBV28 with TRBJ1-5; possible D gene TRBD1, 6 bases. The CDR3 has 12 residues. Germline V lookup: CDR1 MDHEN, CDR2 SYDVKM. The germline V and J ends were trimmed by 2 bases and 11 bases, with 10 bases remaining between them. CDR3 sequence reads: CASSLQTGAQHF. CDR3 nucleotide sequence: TGTGCCAGCAGTTTACAGACAGGCGCCCAGCATTTT. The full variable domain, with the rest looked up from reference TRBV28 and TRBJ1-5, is DVKVTQSSRYLVKRTGEKVFLECVQDMDHENMFWYRQDPGLGLRLIYFSYDVKMKEKGDIPEGYSVSREKKERFSLILESASTNQTSMYLCASSLQTGAQHFGDGTRLSIL.

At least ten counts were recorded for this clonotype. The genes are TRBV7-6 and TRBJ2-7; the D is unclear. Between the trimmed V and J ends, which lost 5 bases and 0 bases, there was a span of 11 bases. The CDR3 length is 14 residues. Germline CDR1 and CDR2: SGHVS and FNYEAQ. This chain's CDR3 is CASSPSPSSYEQYF. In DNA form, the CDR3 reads TGTGCCAGCAGCCCTTCGCCAAGCTCCTACGAGCAGTACTTC.

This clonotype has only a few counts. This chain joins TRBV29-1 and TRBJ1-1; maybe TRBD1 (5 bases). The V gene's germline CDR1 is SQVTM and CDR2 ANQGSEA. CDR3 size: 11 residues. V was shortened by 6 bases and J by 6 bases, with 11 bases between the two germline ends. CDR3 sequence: CSVADSSEAFF. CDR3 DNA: TGCAGCGTAGCTGACAGTTCTGAAGCTTTCTTT. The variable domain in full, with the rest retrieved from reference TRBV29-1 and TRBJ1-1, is SAVISQKPSRDICQRGTSLTIQCQVDSQVTMMFWYRQQPGQSLTLIATANQGSEATYESGFVIDKFPISRPNLTFSTLTVSNMSPEDSSIYLCSVADSSEAFFGQGTRLTVV.

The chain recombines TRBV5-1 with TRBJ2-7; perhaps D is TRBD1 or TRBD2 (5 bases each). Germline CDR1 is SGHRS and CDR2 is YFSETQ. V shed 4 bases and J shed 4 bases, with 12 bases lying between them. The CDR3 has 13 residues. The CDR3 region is CASSPGPDYEQYF. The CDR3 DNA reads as TGCGCCAGCAGCCCGGGACCGGATTACGAGCAGTACTTC.

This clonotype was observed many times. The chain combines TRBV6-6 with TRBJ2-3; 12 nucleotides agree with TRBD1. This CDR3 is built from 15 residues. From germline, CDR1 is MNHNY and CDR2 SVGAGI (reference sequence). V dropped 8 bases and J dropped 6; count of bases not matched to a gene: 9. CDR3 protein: CASGQSGTGGDTQYF. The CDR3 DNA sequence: TGTGCCAGCGGTCAAAGCGGGACAGGGGGCGATACGCAGTATTTT.

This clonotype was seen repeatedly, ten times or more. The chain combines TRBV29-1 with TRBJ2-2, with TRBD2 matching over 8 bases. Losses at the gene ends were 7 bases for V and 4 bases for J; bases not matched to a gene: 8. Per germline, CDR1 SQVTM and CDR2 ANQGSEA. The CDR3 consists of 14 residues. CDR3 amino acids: CSALRGRSTGELFF. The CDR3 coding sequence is TGCAGCGCTCTCCGCGGGAGGTCCACCGGGGAGCTGTTTTTT.

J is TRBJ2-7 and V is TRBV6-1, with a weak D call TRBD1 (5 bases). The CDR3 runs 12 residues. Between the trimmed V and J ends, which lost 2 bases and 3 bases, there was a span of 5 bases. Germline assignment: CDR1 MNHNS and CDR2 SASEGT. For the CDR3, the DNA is TGTGCCAGCAGTGAACAGGGCTACGAGCAGTACTTC. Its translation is CASSEQGYEQYF.

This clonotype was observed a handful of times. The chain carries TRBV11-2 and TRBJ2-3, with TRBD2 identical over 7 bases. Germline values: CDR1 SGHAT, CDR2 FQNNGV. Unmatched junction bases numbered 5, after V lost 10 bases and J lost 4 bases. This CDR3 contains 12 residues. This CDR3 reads CATGLGADTQYF. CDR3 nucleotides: TGTGCCACCGGACTAGGAGCAGATACGCAGTATTTT.

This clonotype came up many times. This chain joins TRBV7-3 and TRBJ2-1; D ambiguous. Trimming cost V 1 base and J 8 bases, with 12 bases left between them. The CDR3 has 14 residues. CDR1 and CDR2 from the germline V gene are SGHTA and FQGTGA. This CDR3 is CASSLKGRMDEQFF. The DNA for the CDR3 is TGTGCCAGCAGCTTAAAGGGTCGGATGGATGAGCAGTTCTTC.

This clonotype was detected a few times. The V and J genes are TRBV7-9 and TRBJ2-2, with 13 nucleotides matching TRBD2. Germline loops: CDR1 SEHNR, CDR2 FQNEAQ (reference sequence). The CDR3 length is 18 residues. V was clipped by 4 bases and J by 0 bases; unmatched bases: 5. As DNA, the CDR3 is TGTGCCAGCAGCTCGCGGACTAGCGGGGGCCCGAACACCGGGGAGCTGTTTTTT. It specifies CASSSRTSGGPNTGELFF. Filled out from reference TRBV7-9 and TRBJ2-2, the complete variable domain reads DTGVSQNPRHKITKRGQNVTFRCDPISEHNRLYWYRQTLGQGPEFLTYFQNEAQLEKSRLLSDRFSAERPKGSFSTLEIQRTEQGDSAMYLCASSSRTSGGPNTGELFFGEGSRLTVL.

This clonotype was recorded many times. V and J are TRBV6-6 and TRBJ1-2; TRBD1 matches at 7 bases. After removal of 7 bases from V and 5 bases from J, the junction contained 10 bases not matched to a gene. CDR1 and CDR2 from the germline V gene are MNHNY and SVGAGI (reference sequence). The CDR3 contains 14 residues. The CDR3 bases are TGTGCCAGCACCCCCGGTGGCAGGGGGTATGGCTACACCTTC. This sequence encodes CASTPGGRGYGYTF.

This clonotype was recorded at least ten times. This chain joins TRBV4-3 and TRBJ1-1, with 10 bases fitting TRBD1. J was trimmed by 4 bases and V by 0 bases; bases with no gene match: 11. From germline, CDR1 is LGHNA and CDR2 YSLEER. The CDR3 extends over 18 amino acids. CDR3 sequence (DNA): TGCGCCAGCAGCCAAGAGTCCAGGGACAGGGGTTGGGGCACTGAAGCTTTCTTT. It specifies CASSQESRDRGWGTEAFF.

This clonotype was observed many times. CDR3 amino acids: CASSTFPGQGGDTEAFF. The DNA of the CDR3 is TGTGCCAGCAGCACTTTCCCGGGGCAGGGCGGGGACACTGAAGCTTTCTTT. The chain is built from TRBV7-6 and TRBJ1-1, with D perhaps matching TRBD1 (5 bases). The V gene lost 5 bases and the J gene lost 3 bases, with 22 bases spanning the gap. The germline gives CDR1 SGHVS, CDR2 FNYEAQ. The CDR3 extends over 17 amino acids.

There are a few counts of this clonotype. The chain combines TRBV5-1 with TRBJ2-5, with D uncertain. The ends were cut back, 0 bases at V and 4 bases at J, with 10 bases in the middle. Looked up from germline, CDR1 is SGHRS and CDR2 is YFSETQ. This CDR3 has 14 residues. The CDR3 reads CASSLDTAAETQYF. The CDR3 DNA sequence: TGCGCCAGCAGCTTGGATACAGCTGCAGAGACCCAGTACTTC.

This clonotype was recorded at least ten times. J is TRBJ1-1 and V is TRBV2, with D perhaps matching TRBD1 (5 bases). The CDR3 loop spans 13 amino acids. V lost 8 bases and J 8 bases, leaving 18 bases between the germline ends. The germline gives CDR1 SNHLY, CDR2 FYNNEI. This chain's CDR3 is CASDRGGAGEAFF. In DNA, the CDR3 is TGTGCCAGCGATAGGGGCGGCGCGGGAGAAGCTTTCTTT. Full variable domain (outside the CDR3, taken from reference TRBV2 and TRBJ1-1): EPEVTQTPSHQVTQMGQEVILRCVPISNHLYFYWYRQILGQKVEFLVSFYNNEISEKSEIFDDQFSVERPDGSNFTLKIRSTKLEDSAMYFCASDRGGAGEAFFGQGTRLTVV.

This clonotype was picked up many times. The CDR3, as DNA: TGTGCCAGCAGCCAAGATACCAGGGGGAACACTGAAGCTTTCTTT. Its translation: CASSQDTRGNTEAFF. The genes are TRBV4-2 and TRBJ1-1; D perhaps matches TRBD1 (6 bases). The germline V gene encodes CDR1 LGHNA and CDR2 YNFKEQ. This CDR3 region has 15 residues. V lost 0 bases and J lost 1, with 9 bases in between.

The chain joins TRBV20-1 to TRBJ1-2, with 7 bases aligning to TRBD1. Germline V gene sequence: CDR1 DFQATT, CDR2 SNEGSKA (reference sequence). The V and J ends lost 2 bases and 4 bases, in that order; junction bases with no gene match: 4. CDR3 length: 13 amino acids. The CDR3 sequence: CSARYGTAYGYTF. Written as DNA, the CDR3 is TGCAGTGCTAGATACGGGACAGCCTATGGCTACACCTTC.

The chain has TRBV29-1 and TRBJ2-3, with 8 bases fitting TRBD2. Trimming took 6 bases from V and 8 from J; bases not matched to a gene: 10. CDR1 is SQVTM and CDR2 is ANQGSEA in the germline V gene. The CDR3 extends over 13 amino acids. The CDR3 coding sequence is TGCAGCGTCGCCGGGACTAGTTACGCTACGCAGTATTTT. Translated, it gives CSVAGTSYATQYF.

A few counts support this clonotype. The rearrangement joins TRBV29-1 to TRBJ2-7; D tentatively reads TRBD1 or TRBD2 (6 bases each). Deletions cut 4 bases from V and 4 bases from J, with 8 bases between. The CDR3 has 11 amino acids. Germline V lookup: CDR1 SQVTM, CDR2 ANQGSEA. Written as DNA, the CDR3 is TGCAGCGTTGGGGGGGCTTACGAGCAGTACTTC. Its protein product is CSVGGAYEQYF.

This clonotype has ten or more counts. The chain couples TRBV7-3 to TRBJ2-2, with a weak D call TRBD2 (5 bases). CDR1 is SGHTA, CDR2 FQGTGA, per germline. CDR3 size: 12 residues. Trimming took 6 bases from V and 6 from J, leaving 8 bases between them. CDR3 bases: TGTGCCAGCAGTAGAGCGGCCGGGGAGCTGTTTTTT. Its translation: CASSRAAGELFF.

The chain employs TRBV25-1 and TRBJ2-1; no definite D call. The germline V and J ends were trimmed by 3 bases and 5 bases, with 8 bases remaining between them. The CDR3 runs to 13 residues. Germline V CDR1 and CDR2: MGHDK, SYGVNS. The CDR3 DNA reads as TGTGCCAGCAGTGACCCGGCACACAATGAGCAGTTCTTC. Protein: CASSDPAHNEQFF. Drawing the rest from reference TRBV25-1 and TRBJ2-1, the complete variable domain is EADIYQTPRYLVIGTGKKITLECSQTMGHDKMYWYQQDPGMELHLIHYSYGVNSTEKGDLSSESTVSRIRTEHFPLTLESARPSHTSQYLCASSDPAHNEQFFGPGTRLTVL.

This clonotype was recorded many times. The CDR3 DNA reads TGTGCCAGCAGTTCGGTTCAGCCCCAGCATTTT. Translated, it gives CASSSVQPQHF. This chain links TRBV28 with TRBJ1-5, with D unresolved. V was shortened by 4 bases and J by 6 bases, with 4 bases between the two germline ends. The CDR3 has 11 amino acids. Germline V gene sequence: CDR1 MDHEN, CDR2 SYDVKM. Combining the CDR3 with reference TRBV28 and TRBJ1-5 gives the whole variable domain DVKVTQSSRYLVKRTGEKVFLECVQDMDHENMFWYRQDPGLGLRLIYFSYDVKMKEKGDIPEGYSVSREKKERFSLILESASTNQTSMYLCASSSVQPQHFGDGTRLSIL.

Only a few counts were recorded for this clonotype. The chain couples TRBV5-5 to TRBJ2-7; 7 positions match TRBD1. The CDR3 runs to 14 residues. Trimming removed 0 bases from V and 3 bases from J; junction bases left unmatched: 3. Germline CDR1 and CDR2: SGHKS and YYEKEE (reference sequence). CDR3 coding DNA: TGTGCCAGCAGCTTGGACCCAGGGGGCTACGAGCAGTACTTC. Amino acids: CASSLDPGGYEQYF.

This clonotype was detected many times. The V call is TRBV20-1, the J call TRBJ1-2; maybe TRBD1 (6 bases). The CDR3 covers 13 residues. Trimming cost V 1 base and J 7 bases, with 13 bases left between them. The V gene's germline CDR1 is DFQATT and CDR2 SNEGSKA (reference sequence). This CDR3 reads CSARVAGEGGYTF. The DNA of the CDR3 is TGCAGTGCTAGAGTGGCAGGGGAGGGTGGCTACACCTTC.

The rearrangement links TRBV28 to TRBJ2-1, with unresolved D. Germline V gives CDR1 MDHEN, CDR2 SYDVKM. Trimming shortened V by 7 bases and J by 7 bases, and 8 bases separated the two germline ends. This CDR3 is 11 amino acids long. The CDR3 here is CASTATNEQFF. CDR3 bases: TGTGCCAGCACCGCAACGAATGAGCAGTTCTTC.

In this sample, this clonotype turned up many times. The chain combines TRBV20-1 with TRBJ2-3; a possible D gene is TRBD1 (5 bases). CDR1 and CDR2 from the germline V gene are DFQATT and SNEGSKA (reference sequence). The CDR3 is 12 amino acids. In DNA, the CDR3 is TGCAGGCAGGGCCAGGTCACAGATACGCAGTATTTT. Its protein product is CRQGQVTDTQYF.

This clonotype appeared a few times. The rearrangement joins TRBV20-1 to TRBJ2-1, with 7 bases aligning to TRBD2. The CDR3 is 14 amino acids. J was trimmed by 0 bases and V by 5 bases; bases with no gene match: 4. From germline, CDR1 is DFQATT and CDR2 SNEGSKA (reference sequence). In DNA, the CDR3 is TGCAGTGCTCAAGCGGGGATCTCCTACAATGAGCAGTTCTTC. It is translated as CSAQAGISYNEQFF.